This note documents a single TCR beta chain sequence. This clonotype has ten or more counts. Its antigen is not yet known. Base qualities were left out, and no much larger clone turns up one base away. This sample stems from a study of T-cell reconstitution after alpha-beta-depleted transplantation in children (dated by TCRdb to the mid-2010s). Notes on the research overall: T-cell immune reconstitution after TCRalphabeta/CD19-depleted allogeneic hematopoietic cell transplantation in children was quantitatively tracked in the study by means of TCR repertoire profiling.

V loses 2 bases, J loses 12 bases, and the germline ends lie 16 bases apart. Counted from cysteine to phenylalanine, this CDR3 has 13 amino acids. Only the CDR3 DNA stays, 39 bases, in frame from base 1. The germline V gene (reference sequence) yields PRHDT for CDR1 and FYEKMQ for CDR2. The method was PCR. Sequencing took place on an Illumina HiSeq 2500. TCR libraries were prepared with molecular barcoding, using unique molecular identifiers to normalize TCRbeta repertoire quantification. Using fastp trimming at Q25 and MiXCR clonotype assembly, TCRdb reanalyzed the public sequencing data and kept in-frame beta chains. Each CDR3 protein gets just one entry, which takes the most common genes and DNA from the rows behind it. Present in this sample are about 640,000 distinct CDR3 sequences, roughly 15% of which were seen just once. The ten largest clones represent 1.1% of the sample.

This chain joins TRBV13 to TRBJ1-1; no D segment can be confidently identified. The TCR was taken from a human donor who donated a stem cell graft to a child with acute myeloid leukemia. Sequenced material: PBMCs from the stem cell graft donor, taken from the stem cell graft. CDR3 sequence: CASSLSSREASFF. DNA sequence: TGTGCCAGCAGCTTAAGCTCGCGTGAAGCTTCTTTCTTT. The full variable domain, completed from the reference TRBV13 and TRBJ1-1 proteins outside the CDR3, reads AAGVIQSPRHLIKEKRETATLKCYPIPRHDTVYWYQQGPGQDPQFLISFYEKMQSDKGSIPDRFSAQQFSDYHSELNMSSLELGDSALYFCASSLSSREASFFGQGTRLTVV.